The 9 T cell receptor beta chains presented below share a single source sample, sequenced in a study of blood T cell repertoires in COVID-19. Sequencing was performed with immunoSEQ multiplex PCR; in TCRdb, only in-frame clones are kept and a portion is missing. The table shows approximately 130,000 clones, with roughly 86% occurring only once. What was sequenced was peripheral blood. The source is a human donor in a cohort sampled during active COVID-19.

This clone has a single count. This chain links TRBV6-5 with TRBJ2-3, with a possible D match to TRBD1 (6 bases). Looked up from germline, CDR1 is MNHEY and CDR2 is SVGAGI. Trimming shortened V by 7 bases and J by 0 bases, and 11 bases separated the two germline ends. The CDR3 length is 14 residues. CDR3 bases: TGTGCCAGCACCCGGGACACCAGCACAGATACGCAGTATTTT. As protein: CASTRDTSTDTQYF.

This clone was picked up one time. The CDR3 sequence: CASSQRTVNSGNTIYF. For the CDR3, the DNA is TGCGCCAGCAGCCAAAGGACAGTCAACTCTGGAAACACCATATATTTT. The chain uses TRBV5-1 and TRBJ1-3; TRBD1 is a possible D gene (6 bases). Trimming took 4 bases from V and 0 from J, leaving 14 bases between them. Germline assignment: CDR1 SGHRS and CDR2 YFSETQ. The CDR3 is 16 amino acids.

CDR3 region: CASSIAPVTSGNTIYF. DNA for the CDR3: TGTGCCAGTAGTATAGCCCCCGTAACTTCAGGAAACACCATATATTTT. J is TRBJ1-3 and V is TRBV19; D is ambiguous. CDR3 length equals 16 residues. The germline CDR1 and CDR2 sequences are LNHDA and SQIVND (reference sequence). The V end was cut by 1 base, the J end by 4 bases, with 14 bases between.

This clone was seen ten or more times. This CDR3 reads CASCRAPGLDEQYF. CDR3 in DNA: TGTGCCAGCTGCCGGGCCCCGGGGTTGGACGAGCAGTACTTC. The chain couples TRBV6-6 to TRBJ2-7; D possibly corresponds to TRBD2 (5 bases). CDR3 length equals 14 residues. Trimming cost V 8 bases and J 5 bases, with 19 bases left between them. Germline-derived CDR1 and CDR2 are MNHNY and SVGAGI (reference sequence).

The chain carries TRBV4-1 and TRBJ2-6, with a tentative D call TRBD1 (6 bases). This CDR3 is 17 amino acids long. Germline CDR1 MGHRA, CDR2 YSYEKL. Deletions cut 4 bases from V and 0 bases from J, with 13 bases between. CDR3 in DNA: TGCGCCAGCAGCCGGGGACACTCCTCCTCTGGGGCCAACGTCCTGACTTTC. Translation: CASSRGHSSSGANVLTF.

CDR3: CASSIDGGPTESYGYTF. The CDR3 DNA is TGTGCCAGTAGTATAGATGGGGGCCCGACGGAGTCCTATGGCTACACCTTC. This chain joins TRBV19 and TRBJ1-2; weak D call: TRBD1 (6 bases). The CDR3 has 17 amino acids. Germline-derived CDR1 and CDR2 are LNHDA and SQIVND (reference sequence). V was clipped by 0 bases and J by 4 bases, with 18 bases between them.

The CDR3 bases are TGCGCCAGCAGCCGAGTCCCGGGACAGGCCCCTGGGGAAAAACTGTTTTTT. It codes for CASSRVPGQAPGEKLFF. The chain links TRBV4-1 to TRBJ1-4; 8 bases map to TRBD1. V was pared by 4 bases and J by 8 bases, with 15 bases of the junction left unmatched. CDR1 is MGHRA, CDR2 YSYEKL, per germline. This CDR3 is built from 17 residues.

The CDR3 spells CASSPGGDREQFF. The CDR3 nucleotides are TGTGCCAGCAGCCCCGGGGGGGATCGGGAGCAGTTCTTC. The chain employs TRBV6-5 and TRBJ2-1; 8 bases match TRBD2. Trimming cost V 6 bases and J 10 bases; bases outside gene matches: 8. CDR1 and CDR2 from the germline V gene are MNHEY and SVGAGI. The CDR3 length is 13 residues.

The V call is TRBV19, the J call TRBJ2-1; maybe TRBD2 (6 bases). The CDR3 spans 15 residues. V was trimmed by 6 bases and J by 4 bases, leaving 16 bases between them. Germline loops: CDR1 LNHDA, CDR2 SQIVND (reference sequence). CDR3 sequence: CASSPWRDRYNEQFF. The CDR3 DNA follows: TGTGCCAGTAGCCCCTGGAGGGACCGGTACAATGAGCAGTTCTTC.